This entry lists 6 T cell receptor beta chains sequenced from one sample in a study of T-cell memory formation after mild COVID-19. TCRdb re-called the 5' RACE reads with MiXCR, one entry per CDR3 protein. The table records 280,000 or so distinct CDR3 sequences, approximately 8% of them present only once. Sequenced sample: PBMCs or a T cell subset sorted from them (not recorded which). The receptors were sampled from a young man who had mild COVID-19 (a few samples of this study predate the infection). Cell type and time point are not known.

This clonotype was counted only a few times. This sequence joins TRBV11-2 and TRBJ1-2, with 9 bases matching TRBD1. Germline lookup yields CDR1 SGHAT and CDR2 FQNNGV. The ends lost 4 bases at V and 3 bases at J; junction bases unmatched: 9. This CDR3 is built from 16 residues. The CDR3 spells CASSSIRGQGDYGYTF. CDR3 DNA: TGTGCCAGCAGCTCGATCCGGGGACAGGGAGACTATGGCTACACCTTC.

This clonotype has a count of ten or more. The chain combines TRBV5-1 with TRBJ1-1, with D maybe TRBD1 (6 bases). V was shortened by 1 base and J by 1 base, with 17 bases between the two germline ends. The CDR3 runs 17 residues. Germline CDR1 and CDR2: SGHRS and YFSETQ. The CDR3 here is CASSLNLRDKRNTEAFF. In nucleotides, the CDR3 is TGCGCCAGCAGCTTGAACCTTCGGGACAAGAGGAACACTGAAGCTTTCTTT.

The chain recombines TRBV20-1 with TRBJ1-2; D uncertain. Germline CDR1 and CDR2: DFQATT and SNEGSKA (reference sequence). Trimming took 1 base from V and 5 from J, leaving 8 bases between them. The CDR3 contains 12 residues. CDR3 nucleotide sequence: TGCAGTGCTAGAGTGAAGGAATATGGCTACACCTTC. Amino acid sequence: CSARVKEYGYTF.

This clonotype was observed many times. V and J are TRBV7-3 and TRBJ1-1; no reliable D call. V lost 2 bases to trimming and J lost 0 bases, with 7 bases between them. The CDR3 loop spans 14 amino acids. CDR1 is SGHTA, CDR2 FQGTGA, per germline. CDR3 bases: TGTGCCAGCAGCTTATCGCCTATGAACACTGAAGCTTTCTTT. It is translated as CASSLSPMNTEAFF.

The genes are TRBV10-3 and TRBJ2-1, with 11 bases lining up with TRBD2. CDR1 and CDR2 (germline): ENHRY, SYGVKD. The CDR3 length is 12 residues. J lost 12 bases, V lost 7 bases, and 5 bases had no gene match. The CDR3 DNA follows: TGTGCCATCAATCCACTAGCGGGGGCGCAGTTCTTC. Its translation is CAINPLAGAQFF.

This clonotype was observed a handful of times. The V call is TRBV7-2, the J call TRBJ1-2; D is undetermined. The CDR3 loop spans 13 amino acids. Trimming cost V 5 bases and J 6 bases, with 13 bases left between them. Germline values: CDR1 SGHTA, CDR2 FQGNSA. The DNA of the CDR3 is TGTGCCAGCAGCCCCGTGGCCGGGAATGGCTACACCTTC. This codes for CASSPVAGNGYTF.